This T cell receptor (beta chain) was retrieved from a study of cytomegalovirus exposure and HLA in healthy donors. Study at large: Some 85 million unique TCRs from HLA-typed donors were held in an early data release. Findings of the study overall: A later analysis reportedly found fewer N-insertions in an Asian-associated ancestry cluster than the roughly 700-donor mean.

In the PCR, 60 Vbeta and 13 Jbeta primers were used. The table came from immunoSEQ multiplex PCR; TCRdb's copy has only in-frame clones and leaves some out. The repertoire holds roughly 180,000 clones, with roughly 80% as singletons. There are 13 residues in the CDR3. Germline CDR1 SQVTM, CDR2 ANQGSEA. V gave up 4 bases and J gave up 0 bases, with 7 bases separating them. At the time of sampling, donors were nominally healthy, though unrecorded immune exposures were likely. As concerns this clone: What it binds is unknown.

This receptor was obtained from a woman in her fifties or sixties in good health and CMV-seropositive. The rearrangement uses TRBV29-1 and TRBJ2-1, with D hard to call. The sample consisted of PBMCs. CDR3 nucleotides: TGCAGCGTTGTAGCAAGCTCCTACAATGAGCAGTTCTTC. Protein product: CSVVASSYNEQFF.